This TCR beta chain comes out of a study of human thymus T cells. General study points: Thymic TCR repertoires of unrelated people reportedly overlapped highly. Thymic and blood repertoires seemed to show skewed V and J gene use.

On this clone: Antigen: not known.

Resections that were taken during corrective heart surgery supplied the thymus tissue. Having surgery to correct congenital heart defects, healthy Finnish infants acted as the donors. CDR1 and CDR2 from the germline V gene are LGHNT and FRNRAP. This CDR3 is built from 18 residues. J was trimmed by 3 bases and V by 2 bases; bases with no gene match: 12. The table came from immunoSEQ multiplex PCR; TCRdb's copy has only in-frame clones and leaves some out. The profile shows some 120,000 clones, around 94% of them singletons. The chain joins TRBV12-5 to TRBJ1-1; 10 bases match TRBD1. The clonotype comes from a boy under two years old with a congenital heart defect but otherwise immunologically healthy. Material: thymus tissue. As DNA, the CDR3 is TGTGCTAGTGGTTTGTGGACAGGGGGAGAAGTAGAGGACACTGAAGCTTTCTTT. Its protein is CASGLWTGGEVEDTEAFF.